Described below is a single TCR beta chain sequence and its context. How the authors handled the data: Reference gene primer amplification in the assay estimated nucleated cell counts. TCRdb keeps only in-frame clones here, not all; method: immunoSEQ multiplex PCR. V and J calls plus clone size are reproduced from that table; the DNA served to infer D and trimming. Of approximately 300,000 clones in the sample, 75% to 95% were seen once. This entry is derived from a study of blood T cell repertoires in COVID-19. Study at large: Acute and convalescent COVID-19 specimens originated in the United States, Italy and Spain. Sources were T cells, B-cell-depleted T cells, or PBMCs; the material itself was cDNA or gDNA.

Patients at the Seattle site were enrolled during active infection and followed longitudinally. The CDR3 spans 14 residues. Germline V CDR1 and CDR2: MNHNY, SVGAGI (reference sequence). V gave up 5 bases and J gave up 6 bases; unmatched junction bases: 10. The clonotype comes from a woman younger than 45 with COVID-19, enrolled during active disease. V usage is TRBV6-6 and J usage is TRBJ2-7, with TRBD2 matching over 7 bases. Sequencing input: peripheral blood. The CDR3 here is CASSRSGTILEQYF. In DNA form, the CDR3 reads TGTGCCAGCAGTCGCTCCGGGACTATCCTCGAGCAGTACTTC.